This T cell receptor (beta chain) emerged from a study of control samples from healthy donors and cancer patients. Profiling relied on immunoSEQ multiplex PCR, and the TCRdb table lists in-frame clones only, not all of them. This sample has around 120,000 clones, with roughly nine tenths found just once. Sequenced material: PBMCs. This clonotype was obtained from a woman aged 50 to 60 with colorectal cancer.

The CDR3 protein is CSVDAGTGGDEQYF. Here the CDR3 DNA reads TGCAGCGTTGACGCCGGGACAGGGGGCGACGAGCAGTACTTC. The chain has TRBV29-1 and TRBJ2-7, with 12 bases identical to TRBD1. J gave up 5 bases and V 3 bases, and 5 bases lay outside the gene matches. The CDR3 sequence is 14 residues long. Germline values: CDR1 SQVTM, CDR2 ANQGSEA.